The 22 T cell receptor beta chains given below trace back to one sample, sequenced in a study of blood T cell repertoires in COVID-19. Measured with immunoSEQ multiplex PCR; TCRdb has only the in-frame clones, and not every one. The table lists more than 250,000 clones, over 70% of them singletons, with over 8.5% in the top ten. Sample: peripheral blood. All receptors derive from a human donor in a cohort sampled during active COVID-19.

The chain carries TRBV19 and TRBJ2-1; D is possibly TRBD2 (6 bases). Germline V gene sequence: CDR1 LNHDA, CDR2 SQIVND (reference sequence). CDR3 length: 14 amino acids. Trimming removed 7 bases at V and 6 bases at J, with 16 bases between. The CDR3 spells CASTVRRGSNEQFF. The CDR3 DNA sequence: TGTGCCAGTACGGTGCGGAGGGGTTCCAATGAGCAGTTCTTC. The full variable domain, completed using reference TRBV19 and TRBJ2-1, is DGGITQSPKYLFRKEGQNVTLSCEQNLNHDAMYWYRQDPGQGLRLIYYSQIVNDFQKGDIAEGYSVSREKKESFPLTVTSAQKNPTAFYLCASTVRRGSNEQFFGPGTRLTVL.

The chain has TRBV5-4 and TRBJ1-4; 11 nucleotides line up with TRBD1. From germline, CDR1 is SGHNT and CDR2 YYREEE (reference sequence). This CDR3 region has 17 residues. Trimming removed 0 bases from V and 5 bases from J; junction bases left unmatched: 6. DNA for the CDR3: TGTGCCAGCAGCTTGGGGACAGGGGGCGGATGGAATGAAAAACTGTTTTTT. As protein: CASSLGTGGGWNEKLFF. Full variable domain (rest looked up from reference TRBV5-4 and TRBJ1-4): ETGVTQSPTHLIKTRGQQVTLRCSSQSGHNTVSWYQQALGQGPQFIFQYYREEENGRGNFPPRFSGLQFPNYSSELNVNALELDDSALYLCASSLGTGGGWNEKLFFGSGTQLSVL.

With respect to this clone: At one end, the junction sequence differs from germline, possibly due to a read error. The gene calls are TRBV3-1 (or the pseudogene TRBV3-2) and TRBJ1-2, with TRBD1 identical over 7 bases. This CDR3 is built from 12 residues. Germline V gene lookup returns CDR1 LGHDT and CDR2 YNNKEL (reference sequence). Written as DNA, the CDR3 is TGTGCCAGCAGCTCTCGGGGACAGCCGATCTATTTC. Translating it yields CASSSRGQPIYF.

The chain is built from TRBV5-4 and TRBJ1-2; 11 bases line up with TRBD1. Germline CDR1 is SGHNT and CDR2 is YYREEE (reference sequence). The CDR3 totals 15 residues. After removal of 4 bases from V and 4 bases from J, the junction contained 6 bases not matched to a gene. Here the CDR3 DNA reads TGTGCCAGCAGCCAGGACAGGGGGCTTGTCTATGGCTACACCTTC. This encodes CASSQDRGLVYGYTF.

This clone was seen only a few times. V gene TRBV2 combines with J gene TRBJ2-3; 9 bases are a match to TRBD2. The CDR3 extends over 16 amino acids. Germline trimming cut 4 bases from V and 6 bases from J; bases unmatched to any gene: 11. Germline values: CDR1 SNHLY, CDR2 FYNNEI. In nucleotides, the CDR3 is TGTGCCAGCAGTGCTAGCGGGATCAGTTTCGGGGATACGCAGTATTTT. Translated, it gives CASSASGISFGDTQYF.

V is TRBV6-4 and J is TRBJ2-1; 9 bases map to TRBD2. The J segment lost 9 bases and the V segment lost 3 bases, leaving 9 bases of the junction unmatched. This CDR3 region has 15 residues. CDR1 and CDR2 from the germline V gene are MRHNA and SNTAGT. CDR3 DNA: TGTGCCAGCAGTGAAGCGCGCGGGGGGGCCAGTGAGCAGTTCTTC. It translates to CASSEARGGASEQFF.

The chain links TRBV28 to TRBJ1-1; a possible D gene is TRBD1 (5 bases). The germline V and J ends were trimmed by 3 bases and 8 bases, with 10 bases remaining between them. From germline, CDR1 is MDHEN and CDR2 SYDVKM. The CDR3 sequence is 12 residues long. The CDR3 coding sequence is TGTGCCAGCAGTTTCAAGTGGACAGAAGCTTTCTTT. This gives the protein CASSFKWTEAFF.

The V gene is TRBV10-1, the J gene TRBJ1-1; D is possibly TRBD1 (5 bases). V was trimmed by 3 bases and J by 1 base, leaving 6 bases between them. The CDR3 spans 13 residues. Looked up from germline, CDR1 is WNHNN and CDR2 is SYGVQD (reference sequence). The chain's CDR3 is CASSDQGNTEAFF. The CDR3 DNA follows: TGCGCCAGCAGTGATCAGGGGAACACTGAAGCTTTCTTT.

The V call is TRBV5-4, the J call TRBJ2-7; D is possibly TRBD2 (5 bases). Looked up from germline, CDR1 is SGHNT and CDR2 is YYREEE (reference sequence). V was trimmed by 5 bases and J by 0 bases, leaving 24 bases between them. CDR3 length: 18 residues. Here the CDR3 reads CASRNRTLDWRYSYEQYF. The CDR3 bases are TGTGCCAGCAGAAATAGAACGTTGGACTGGAGATACTCCTACGAGCAGTACTTC. Together with reference TRBV5-4 and TRBJ2-7, the CDR3 gives the full variable domain: ETGVTQSPTHLIKTRGQQVTLRCSSQSGHNTVSWYQQALGQGPQFIFQYYREEENGRGNFPPRFSGLQFPNYSSELNVNALELDDSALYLCASRNRTLDWRYSYEQYFGPGTRLTVT.

This clone was seen only a few times. The J gene is TRBJ1-1, the V gene TRBV6-5; 7 nucleotides agree with TRBD1. Per germline, CDR1 MNHEY and CDR2 SVGAGI. The CDR3 has 15 residues. The junction had 12 bases not matched to a gene; V was cut back by 7 bases and J by 4 bases. The CDR3 here is CASIPLGGFGTEAFF. DNA for the CDR3: TGTGCCAGCATCCCCTTAGGGGGCTTTGGCACTGAAGCTTTCTTT.

The chain links TRBV10-3 to TRBJ2-7; possibly TRBD1 for D (6 bases). The germline gives CDR1 ENHRY, CDR2 SYGVKD. V lost 6 bases to trimming and J lost 2 bases, with 8 bases between them. The CDR3 sequence is 12 residues long. In nucleotides, the CDR3 is TGTGCCATCAGGGACAGAGCCTACGAGCAGTACTTC. The encoded protein is CAIRDRAYEQYF.

Written as DNA, the CDR3 is TGTGCCAGCAGCTTTCGCGGGGTCGCCGGGGAGCTGTTTTTT. It is translated as CASSFRGVAGELFF. J is TRBJ2-2 and V is TRBV5-4, with D perhaps TRBD2 (6 bases). The CDR3 totals 14 residues. The germline V and J ends were trimmed by 2 bases and 6 bases, with 11 bases remaining between them. Looked up from germline, CDR1 is SGHNT and CDR2 is YYREEE (reference sequence).

V usage is TRBV19 and J usage is TRBJ2-7, with 7 bases that match TRBD1. With V trimmed by 5 bases and J by 4 bases, 8 bases remained unmatched. The CDR3 totals 14 residues. The germline V gene encodes CDR1 LNHDA and CDR2 SQIVND (reference sequence). CDR3 sequence reads: CASSARQGQYEQYF. The CDR3 DNA is TGTGCCAGTAGTGCGAGACAGGGTCAATACGAGCAGTACTTC.

The chain is built from TRBV4-1 and TRBJ2-3; no reliable D call. V was shortened by 1 base and J by 1 base, with 9 bases between the two germline ends. This CDR3 comprises 15 residues. Germline CDR1 is MGHRA and CDR2 is YSYEKL. Written as DNA, the CDR3 is TGCGCCAGCAGCCAAGGCCGGTTACGCACAGATACGCAGTATTTT. Amino acids: CASSQGRLRTDTQYF.

A single count supports this clone. The rearrangement uses TRBV7-2 and TRBJ1-4; D call uncertain. Trimming pared 2 bases from V and 5 bases from J, leaving 15 bases between. The CDR3 is 16 residues long. CDR1 is SGHTA and CDR2 is FQGNSA in the germline V gene. The CDR3 loop is CASSLRHYGGNEKLFF. The CDR3 bases are TGTGCCAGCAGCTTACGGCACTACGGAGGGAATGAAAAACTGTTTTTT.

This clone was detected only once. J is TRBJ2-5 and V is TRBV18; a weak D match, TRBD2 (6 bases). The CDR3 has 15 residues. The germline V and J ends were trimmed by 4 bases and 1 base, with 13 bases remaining between them. Germline V gene sequence: CDR1 KGHSH, CDR2 LQKENI. The CDR3 is CASSQLLGGQETQYF. DNA for the CDR3: TGTGCCAGCTCACAACTCCTCGGGGGCCAAGAGACCCAGTACTTC.

This sequence joins TRBV20-1 and TRBJ2-7; D not resolved. Germline CDR1 DFQATT, CDR2 SNEGSKA (reference sequence). This CDR3 is built from 14 residues. V was pared by 3 bases and J by 2 bases, with 14 bases between. The DNA of the CDR3 is TGCAGTGCTAGTGTGAGCGCCCTCGCCTACGAGCAGTACTTC. Translated, it gives CSASVSALAYEQYF.

The V and J genes are TRBV5-4 and TRBJ1-2; D is perhaps TRBD1 (5 bases). V lost 10 bases, J lost 6 bases, and 22 bases lay in between. The CDR3 contains 14 residues. Germline CDR1 reads SGHNT; CDR2 reads YYREEE (reference sequence). CDR3 sequence (DNA): TGTGCCTCTAAGGGGAAGGGGCGGGACGATGGCTACACCTTC. It codes for CASKGKGRDDGYTF.

The chain links TRBV19 to TRBJ1-4; 9 bases map to TRBD1. Germline CDR1 and CDR2: LNHDA and SQIVND (reference sequence). The CDR3 has 15 amino acids. Trimming removed 9 bases from V and 3 bases from J; junction bases left unmatched: 8. The CDR3 spells CASAGTGLPNEKLFF. The CDR3 bases are TGTGCCAGCGCCGGGACAGGGTTACCTAATGAAAAACTGTTTTTT.

The chain joins TRBV5-4 to TRBJ1-1; D not resolved. The CDR3 has 14 residues. CDR1 and CDR2 from the germline V gene are SGHNT and YYREEE (reference sequence). V dropped 4 bases and J dropped 3 bases, with 13 bases sitting between them. The CDR3 is CASSRETGYTEAFF. CDR3 in DNA: TGTGCCAGCAGCAGAGAGACGGGGTACACTGAAGCTTTCTTT.

The chain employs TRBV6-1 and TRBJ1-2; no definite D call. The CDR3 covers 16 residues. V was clipped by 3 bases and J by 8 bases, with 22 bases between them. The germline V gene encodes CDR1 MNHNS and CDR2 SASEGT. The CDR3 DNA is TGTGCCAGCAGTGAGCGGCCAATAGAAGCAACGGGGGGCTACACCTTC. The encoded protein is CASSERPIEATGGYTF.

The chain has TRBV24-1 and TRBJ2-7; perhaps TRBD1 as D (6 bases). V was clipped by 5 bases and J by 5 bases, with 15 bases between them. The germline V gene encodes CDR1 KGHDR and CDR2 SFDVKD. The CDR3 spans 14 residues. CDR3 nucleotide sequence: TGTGCCACCAGTGCCGACCAGGGGCAAGACGAGCAGTACTTC. Translating it yields CATSADQGQDEQYF.